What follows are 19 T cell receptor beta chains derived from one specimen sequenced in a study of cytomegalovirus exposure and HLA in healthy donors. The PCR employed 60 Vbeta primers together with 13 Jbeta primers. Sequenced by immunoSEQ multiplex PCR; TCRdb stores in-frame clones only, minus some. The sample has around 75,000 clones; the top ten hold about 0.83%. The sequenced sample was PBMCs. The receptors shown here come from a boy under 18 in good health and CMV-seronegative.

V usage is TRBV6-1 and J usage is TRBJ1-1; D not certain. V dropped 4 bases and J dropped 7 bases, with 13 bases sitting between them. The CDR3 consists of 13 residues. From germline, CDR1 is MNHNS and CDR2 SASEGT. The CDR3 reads CASSASPASEAFF. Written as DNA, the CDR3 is TGTGCCAGCAGTGCTTCCCCCGCGAGTGAAGCTTTCTTT.

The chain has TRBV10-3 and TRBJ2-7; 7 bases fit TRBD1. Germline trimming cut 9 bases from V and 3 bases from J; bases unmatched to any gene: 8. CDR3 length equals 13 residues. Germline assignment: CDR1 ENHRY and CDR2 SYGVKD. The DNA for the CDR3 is TGTGCCATTAAAGACAGGGCCGACTACGAGCAGTACTTC. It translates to CAIKDRADYEQYF.

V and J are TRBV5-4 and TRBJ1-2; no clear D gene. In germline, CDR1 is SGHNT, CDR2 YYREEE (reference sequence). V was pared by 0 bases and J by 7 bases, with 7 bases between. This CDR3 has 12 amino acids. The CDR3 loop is CASSLGLRGYTF. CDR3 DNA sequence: TGTGCCAGCAGCTTGGGTCTTCGTGGCTACACCTTC.

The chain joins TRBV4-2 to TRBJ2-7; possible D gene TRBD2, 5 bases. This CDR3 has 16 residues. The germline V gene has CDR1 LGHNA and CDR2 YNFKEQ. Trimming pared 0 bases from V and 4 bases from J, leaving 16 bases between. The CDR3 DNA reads TGTGCCAGCAGCCAAGACTGGAGAGGGTCTCCTTACGAGCAGTACTTC. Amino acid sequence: CASSQDWRGSPYEQYF.

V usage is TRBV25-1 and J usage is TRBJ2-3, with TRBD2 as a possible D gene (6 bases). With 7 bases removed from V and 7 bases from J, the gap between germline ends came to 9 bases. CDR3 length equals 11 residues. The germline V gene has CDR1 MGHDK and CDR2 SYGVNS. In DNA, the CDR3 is TGTGCCAGCACTGGGGGGAATACGCAGTATTTT. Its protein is CASTGGNTQYF.

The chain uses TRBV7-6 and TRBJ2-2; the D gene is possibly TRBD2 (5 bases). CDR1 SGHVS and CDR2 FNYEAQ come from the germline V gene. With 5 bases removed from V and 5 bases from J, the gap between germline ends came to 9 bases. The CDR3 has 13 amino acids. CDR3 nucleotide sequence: TGTGCCAGCAGCCCCGGGATTACCGGGGAGCTGTTTTTT. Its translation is CASSPGITGELFF.

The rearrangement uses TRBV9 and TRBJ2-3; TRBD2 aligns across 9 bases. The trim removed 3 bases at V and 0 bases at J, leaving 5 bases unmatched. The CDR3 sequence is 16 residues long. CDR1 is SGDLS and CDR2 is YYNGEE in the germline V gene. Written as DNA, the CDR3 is TGTGCCAGCAGCGCGACTAGCGGCACTAGCACAGATACGCAGTATTTT. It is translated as CASSATSGTSTDTQYF.

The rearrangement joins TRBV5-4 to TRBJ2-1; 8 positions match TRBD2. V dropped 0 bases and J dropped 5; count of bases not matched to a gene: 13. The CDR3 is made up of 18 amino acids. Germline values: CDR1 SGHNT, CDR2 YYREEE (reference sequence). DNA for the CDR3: TGTGCCAGCAGCTTGGGTCGCGGGGGGCGGGCAGATAACAATGAGCAGTTCTTC. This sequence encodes CASSLGRGGRADNNEQFF.

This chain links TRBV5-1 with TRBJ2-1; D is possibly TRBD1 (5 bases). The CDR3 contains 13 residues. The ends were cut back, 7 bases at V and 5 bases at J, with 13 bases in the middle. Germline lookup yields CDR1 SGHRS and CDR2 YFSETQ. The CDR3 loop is CASGSTGDNEQFF. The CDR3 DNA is TGCGCCAGCGGAAGTACAGGTGACAATGAGCAGTTCTTC. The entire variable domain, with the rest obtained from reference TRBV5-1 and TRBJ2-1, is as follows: KAGVTQTPRYLIKTRGQQVTLSCSPISGHRSVSWYQQTPGQGLQFLFEYFSETQRNKGNFPGRFSGRQFSNSRSEMNVSTLELGDSALYLCASGSTGDNEQFFGPGTRLTVL.

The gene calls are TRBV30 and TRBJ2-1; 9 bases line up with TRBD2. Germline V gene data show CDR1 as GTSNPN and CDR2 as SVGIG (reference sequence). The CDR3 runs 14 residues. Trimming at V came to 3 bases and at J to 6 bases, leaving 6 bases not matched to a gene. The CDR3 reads CAWSGAGGVNEQFF. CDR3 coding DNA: TGTGCCTGGAGCGGAGCGGGGGGTGTCAATGAGCAGTTCTTC.

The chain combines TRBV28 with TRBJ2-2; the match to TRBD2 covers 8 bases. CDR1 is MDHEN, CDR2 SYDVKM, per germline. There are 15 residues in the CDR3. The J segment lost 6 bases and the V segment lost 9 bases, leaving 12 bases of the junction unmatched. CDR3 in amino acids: CASRGGIIRAGELFF. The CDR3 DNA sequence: TGTGCCAGTCGGGGGGGGATTATCAGAGCCGGGGAGCTGTTTTTT.

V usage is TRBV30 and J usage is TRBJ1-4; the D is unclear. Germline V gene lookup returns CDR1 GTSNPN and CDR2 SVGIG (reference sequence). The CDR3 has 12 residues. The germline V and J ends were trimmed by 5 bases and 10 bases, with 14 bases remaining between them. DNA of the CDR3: TGTGCCTGGTCTATGTCAGAGGGAAAACTGTTTTTT. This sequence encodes CAWSMSEGKLFF.

CDR3 DNA sequence: TGTGCCAGCAGGATTACGGACAGGGCCGGTCAGCCCCAGCATTTT. Its protein product is CASRITDRAGQPQHF. The chain couples TRBV2 to TRBJ1-5, with 8 bases matching TRBD1. CDR1 and CDR2 (germline): SNHLY, FYNNEI. The CDR3 totals 15 residues. The ends lost 6 bases at V and 6 bases at J; junction bases unmatched: 10.

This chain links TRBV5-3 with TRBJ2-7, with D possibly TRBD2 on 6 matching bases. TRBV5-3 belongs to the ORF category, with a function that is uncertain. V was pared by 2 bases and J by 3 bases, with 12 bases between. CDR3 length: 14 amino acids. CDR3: CARSLRDSFYEQYF. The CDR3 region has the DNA TGTGCCAGAAGCTTACGGGACTCTTTCTACGAGCAGTACTTC.

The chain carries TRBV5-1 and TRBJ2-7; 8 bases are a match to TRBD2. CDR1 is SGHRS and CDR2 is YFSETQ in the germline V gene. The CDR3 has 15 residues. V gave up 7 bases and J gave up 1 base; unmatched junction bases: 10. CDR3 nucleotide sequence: TGCGCCAGCTCGCCTTCAGCGGGGGCTTCCTACGAGCAGTACTTC. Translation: CASSPSAGASYEQYF.

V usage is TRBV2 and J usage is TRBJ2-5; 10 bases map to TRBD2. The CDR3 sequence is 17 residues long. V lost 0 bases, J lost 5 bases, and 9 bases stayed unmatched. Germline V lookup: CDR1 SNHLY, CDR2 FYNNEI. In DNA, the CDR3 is TGTGCCAGCAGTGAAGCTGGAAGCGGGGGGGCTTGGGAGACCCAGTACTTC. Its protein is CASSEAGSGGAWETQYF.

CDR3 coding DNA: TGCGCCAGCACCTCTAGTTCTACAGGGACCCATGGCTACACCTTC. It codes for CASTSSSTGTHGYTF. The chain has TRBV10-2 and TRBJ1-2; the D gene is possibly TRBD1 (6 bases). Trimming left V 7 bases short and J 6 bases short, with 21 bases between. Germline CDR1 is WSHSY and CDR2 is SAAADI. The CDR3 runs 15 residues.

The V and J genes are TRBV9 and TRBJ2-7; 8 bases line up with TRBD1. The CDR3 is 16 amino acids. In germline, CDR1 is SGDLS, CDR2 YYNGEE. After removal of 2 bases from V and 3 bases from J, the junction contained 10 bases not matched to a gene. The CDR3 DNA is TGTGCCAGCAGCGTGGGGGGACAGGATAGTTACTACGAGCAGTACTTC. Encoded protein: CASSVGGQDSYYEQYF.

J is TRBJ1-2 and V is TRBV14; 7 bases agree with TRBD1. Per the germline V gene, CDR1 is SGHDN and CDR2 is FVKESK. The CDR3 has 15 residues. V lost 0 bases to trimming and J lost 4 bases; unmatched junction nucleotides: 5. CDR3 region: CASSQEHRGLYGYTF. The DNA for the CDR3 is TGTGCCAGCAGCCAAGAACACAGGGGACTCTATGGCTACACCTTC. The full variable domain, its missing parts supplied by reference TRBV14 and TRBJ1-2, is EAGVTQFPSHSVIEKGQTVTLRCDPISGHDNLYWYRRVMGKEIKFLLHFVKESKQDESGMPNNRFLAERTGGTYSTLKVQPAELEDSGVYFCASSQEHRGLYGYTFGSGTRLTVV.